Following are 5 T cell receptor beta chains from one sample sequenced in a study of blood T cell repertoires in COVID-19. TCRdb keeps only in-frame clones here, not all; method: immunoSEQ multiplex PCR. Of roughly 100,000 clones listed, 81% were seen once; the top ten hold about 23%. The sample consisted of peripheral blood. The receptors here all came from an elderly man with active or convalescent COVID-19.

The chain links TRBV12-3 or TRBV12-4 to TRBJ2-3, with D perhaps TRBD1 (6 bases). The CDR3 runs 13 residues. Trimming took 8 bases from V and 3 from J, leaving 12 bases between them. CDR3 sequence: CASQEGGTDTQYF. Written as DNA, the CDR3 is TGTGCCAGCCAGGAAGGGGGTACAGATACGCAGTATTTT.

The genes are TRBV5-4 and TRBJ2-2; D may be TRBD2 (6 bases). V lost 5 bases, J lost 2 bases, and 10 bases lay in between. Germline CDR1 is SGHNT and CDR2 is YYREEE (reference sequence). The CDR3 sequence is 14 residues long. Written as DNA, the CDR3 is TGTGCCAGCAGTCGGAGGGGAAACACCGGGGAGCTGTTTTTT. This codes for CASSRRGNTGELFF.

Written as DNA, the CDR3 is TGTGCCAGCAGCCCCAGGGGTAATTCACCCCTCCACTTT. Its translation is CASSPRGNSPLHF. V usage is TRBV6-6 and J usage is TRBJ1-6; TRBD1 might be the D (6 bases). CDR1 is MNHNY, CDR2 SVGAGI, per germline (reference sequence). Trimming removed 6 bases from V and 6 bases from J, with 9 bases in between. The CDR3 covers 13 residues.

CDR3 in amino acids: CASSAGTGYTEAFF. The CDR3 DNA follows: TGTGCCAGCTCAGCGGGGACAGGGTACACTGAAGCTTTCTTT. The genes are TRBV18 and TRBJ1-1; 9 nucleotides align to TRBD1. Germline V lookup: CDR1 KGHSH, CDR2 LQKENI. This CDR3 region has 14 residues. The J segment lost 3 bases and the V segment lost 5 bases, leaving 4 bases of the junction unmatched.

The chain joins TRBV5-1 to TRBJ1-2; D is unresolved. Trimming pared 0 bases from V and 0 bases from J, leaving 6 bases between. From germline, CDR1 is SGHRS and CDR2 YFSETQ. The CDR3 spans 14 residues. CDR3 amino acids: CASSLGETNYGYTF. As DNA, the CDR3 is TGCGCCAGCAGCTTGGGGGAGACTAACTATGGCTACACCTTC.